The clone carrying this T cell receptor beta chain was counted only a few times. The antigen remains undetermined. The sample belongs to a study of cytomegalovirus exposure and HLA in healthy donors. Whole-study context: Samples from HLA-typed donors yielded about 85 million unique TCRs in an early data release. Study-wide results and caveats: Presence/absence analyses assumed roughly uniform sequencing depth across donors. The authors later found most CMV-associated TCR beta chains appeared HLA-restricted.

The germline V gene has CDR1 SGHTA and CDR2 FQGNSA. This CDR3 region has 15 residues. V was pared by 2 bases and J by 0 bases, with 10 bases between. The PCR made use of 60 Vbeta and 13 Jbeta primers. The protocol was immunoSEQ multiplex PCR, while the TCRdb copy is restricted to in-frame clones and leaves out a portion. The sample gives about 95,000 clones, approximately 80% of which show up once; approximately 3.9% is in the top ten. The TCR sequence derives from a woman in her seventies in good health and CMV-seropositive. The sample taken for sequencing was PBMCs. The J gene is TRBJ1-1, the V gene TRBV7-2; no firm D call. In DNA form, the CDR3 reads TGTGCCAGCAGCTTATTGAGCCTCATGAACACTGAAGCTTTCTTT. Protein product: CASSLLSLMNTEAFF.